The 14 T cell receptor beta chains below all came from one sample that was sequenced in a study of shared clonotypes between healthy human individuals. Produced via immunoSEQ multiplex PCR; TCRdb's table is partial and in-frame only. In the table there are roughly 760,000 clones, 74% of which are singletons. Sequenced: memory CD4+ T cells sorted from blood. Noted subset: CD45RA-negative fraction. The source of these receptors is a woman in her 30s in good health.

This clone was recorded once. The chain has TRBV6-1 and TRBJ2-3; unclear D gene. This CDR3 has 12 residues. V lost 2 bases to trimming and J lost 5 bases, with 5 bases between them. The germline V gene has CDR1 MNHNS and CDR2 SASEGT. CDR3 DNA sequence: TGTGCCAGCAGTGAATTTGGAGATACGCAGTATTTT. It translates to CASSEFGDTQYF.

J is TRBJ2-5 and V is TRBV6-1; 7 bases are a match to TRBD1. V shed 7 bases, J shed 7 bases, and the junction held 9 bases outside the gene matches. The CDR3 is 13 residues long. The germline CDR1 and CDR2 sequences are MNHNS and SASEGT. CDR3 amino acids: CASTEDRVGTQYF. The CDR3 DNA reads as TGTGCCAGCACCGAAGACAGGGTGGGGACCCAGTACTTC.

The chain uses TRBV19 and TRBJ1-5; D gene uncertain. Trimming left V 4 bases short and J 5 bases short, with 12 bases between. CDR1 is LNHDA, CDR2 SQIVND, per germline (reference sequence). The CDR3 totals 14 residues. CDR3: CASSTDGGYQPQHF. The DNA of the CDR3 is TGTGCCAGTAGTACCGACGGAGGGTATCAGCCCCAGCATTTT.

Points on this clone: This is likely an artifact of a read error, given a far larger clone one base away. The sample contains more than one DNA sequence encoding this CDR3. The J gene is TRBJ2-2, the V gene TRBV28, with D unclear. CDR1 is MDHEN, CDR2 SYDVKM, per germline. With 5 bases removed from V and 2 bases from J, the gap between germline ends came to 6 bases. This CDR3 region has 13 residues. CDR3 loop: CASSLGNTGELFF. CDR3 sequence (DNA): TGTGCCAGCAGTCTGGGAAACACCGGGGAGCTGTTTTTT. Full variable domain (missing parts from reference TRBV28 and TRBJ2-2): DVKVTQSSRYLVKRTGEKVFLECVQDMDHENMFWYRQDPGLGLRLIYFSYDVKMKEKGDIPEGYSVSREKKERFSLILESASTNQTSMYLCASSLGNTGELFFGEGSRLTVL.

This chain joins TRBV21-1 and TRBJ2-3; TRBD1, as called in the table, went unchecked against the DNA. TRBV21-1 is recorded as a pseudogene. This CDR3 spans 24 amino acids. CDR3 in amino acids: CASSRCRDRALADNPILSTDTQYF. The DNA of the CDR3 is TGTGCCAGCAGCAGGTGCCGGGACAGGGCATTAGCGGATAATCCAATCCTGAGCACAGATACGCAGTATTTT.

This chain joins TRBV28 and TRBJ2-7, with a weak D call TRBD1 (6 bases). This CDR3 contains 14 residues. Trimming shortened V by 7 bases and J by 7 bases, and 20 bases separated the two germline ends. CDR1 is MDHEN and CDR2 is SYDVKM in the germline V gene. CDR3: CASMLGQGPWEQYF. In DNA form, the CDR3 reads TGTGCCAGCATGCTGGGGCAGGGGCCTTGGGAGCAGTACTTC.

The CDR3 here is CASSLSPGQRAFF. DNA of the CDR3: TGTGCCAGCAGTTTGTCCCCGGGACAGCGGGCTTTCTTT. The V call is TRBV28, the J call TRBJ1-1; 7 bases align to TRBD1. V shed 3 bases, J shed 11 bases, and the junction held 9 bases outside the gene matches. The CDR3 contains 13 residues. Germline V gene lookup returns CDR1 MDHEN and CDR2 SYDVKM.

This chain connects TRBV6-1 to TRBJ2-3; the D gene is possibly TRBD2 (5 bases). The CDR3 is 14 amino acids. Germline V gene sequence: CDR1 MNHNS, CDR2 SASEGT. The ends were cut back, 8 bases at V and 0 bases at J, with 12 bases in the middle. The CDR3 is CASREATSTDTQYF. CDR3 bases: TGTGCCAGCCGGGAAGCGACTAGCACAGATACGCAGTATTTT.

The chain links TRBV20-1 to TRBJ1-1; D ambiguous. Germline assignment: CDR1 DFQATT and CDR2 SNEGSKA (reference sequence). The CDR3 sequence is 11 residues long. The V end was cut by 2 bases, the J end by 9 bases, with 10 bases between. CDR3 nucleotides: TGCAGTGCTAGATCTACGAGTAAAGCTTTCTTT. Its protein is CSARSTSKAFF.

This clone showed up just once. J is TRBJ2-5 and V is TRBV18; no firm D call. The CDR3 sequence is 15 residues long. The germline gives CDR1 KGHSH, CDR2 LQKENI. Trimming cost V 0 bases and J 0 bases, with 8 bases left between them. The CDR3 reads CASSPPLENQETQYF. In DNA, the CDR3 is TGTGCCAGCTCACCACCGTTAGAAAACCAAGAGACCCAGTACTTC.

This clone was seen only once. V is TRBV11-2 and J is TRBJ2-5; TRBD1 agrees at 12 bases. The J call may be faulty, since TRBJ2-7 better matches the DNA end. This CDR3 contains 17 residues. The germline V gene encodes CDR1 SGHAT and CDR2 FQNNGV. The CDR3 DNA is TGTGCCAGCAGCTTCACCGGGACAGGGGGCATGAGGGACGAGCAGTACTTC. It encodes CASSFTGTGGMRDEQYF.

The CDR3 is CASSPGTSGQRNEQFF. DNA for the CDR3: TGCGCCAGCAGCCCCGGGACTAGCGGGCAACGGAATGAGCAGTTCTTC. The rearrangement uses TRBV5-1 and TRBJ2-1; 12 bases align to TRBD2. Germline loops: CDR1 SGHRS, CDR2 YFSETQ. V gave up 4 bases and J gave up 7 bases; unmatched junction bases: 9. The CDR3 is 16 amino acids.

This clone has only a few counts. The chain recombines TRBV2 with TRBJ2-1; 10 bases match TRBD2. With 3 bases clipped from V and 6 bases from J, the junction kept 5 bases outside the gene matches. The CDR3 loop spans 15 amino acids. Germline CDR1 is SNHLY and CDR2 is FYNNEI. The CDR3 nucleotides are TGTGCCAGCAGTGATTTCCTAGCGGGAGTCAATGAGCAGTTCTTC. As protein: CASSDFLAGVNEQFF.

This clone was recorded once. The chain combines TRBV30 with TRBJ2-5; TRBD2 might be the D (5 bases). Germline CDR1 GTSNPN, CDR2 SVGIG (reference sequence). The CDR3 covers 15 residues. V lost 2 bases to trimming and J lost 4 bases, with 17 bases between them. CDR3 region: CAWSSGRVLGETQYF. CDR3 DNA sequence: TGTGCCTGGAGTTCGGGTAGGGTACTAGGAGAGACCCAGTACTTC.